The 10 T cell receptor beta chains below all came from one sample that was sequenced in a study of shared clonotypes between healthy human individuals (dated by TCRdb to the early 2020s). Receptor libraries were prepared by the immunoSEQ multiplex PCR assay. TCRdb limited this immuneACCESS table to in-frame rearrangements with V and J called. A share of clones is missing; checked studies link under half to unresolved V genes, and the rest is unexplained. This sample gives 2 million to 2.5 million clones in total; roughly 93% of them show up just once. Jointly, the top ten make up 0.36% of the sample. Sample: naive CD4+ T cells from PBMCs. Sample cell subset or site, as interpreted from the label and publication: CD45RA+ positively selected. The receptor source for this set is a man younger than 35 in good health. Some clones in this sample may be carry-over from other donors' samples.

The V and J genes are TRBV27 and TRBJ1-1, with TRBD1 as a possible D gene (6 bases). Per germline, CDR1 MNHEY and CDR2 SMNVEV (reference sequence). The CDR3 runs 17 residues. Trimming cost V 1 base and J 8 bases, with 23 bases left between them. For the CDR3, the DNA is TGTGCCAGCAGTTTATATTCGGCAATGAGGGGGGGCGCGGAAGCTTTCTTT. This gives the protein CASSLYSAMRGGAEAFF.

The chain has TRBV7-6 and TRBJ2-3; a possible D gene is TRBD1 (6 bases). Trimming cost V 5 bases and J 2 bases, with 14 bases left between them. The CDR3 is 15 residues long. Germline CDR1 and CDR2: SGHVS and FNYEAQ. The CDR3 sequence: CASSDGTLHTDTQYF. CDR3 nucleotides: TGTGCCAGCAGCGACGGGACACTCCACACAGATACGCAGTATTTT.

As regards this clone: This sample includes further DNA sequences coding for the same CDR3. This sequence joins TRBV7-2 and TRBJ2-3, with D perhaps matching TRBD2 (5 bases). CDR3 length equals 13 residues. The V gene lost 1 base and the J gene lost 3 bases, with 5 bases spanning the gap. Per the germline V gene, CDR1 is SGHTA and CDR2 is FQGNSA. In nucleotides, the CDR3 is TGTGCCAGCAGCTTAGAGCGGACAGATACGCAGTATTTT. This translates into CASSLERTDTQYF.

There are a few counts of this clone. This rearrangement joins TRBV4-3 to TRBJ1-1; no definite D call. CDR1 is LGHNA, CDR2 YSLEER, per germline. V was clipped by 6 bases and J by 7 bases, with 15 bases between them. This CDR3 has 13 amino acids. DNA for the CDR3: TGCGCCAGCAGTCTGGAGGGAATAGGTGAAGCTTTCTTT. This sequence encodes CASSLEGIGEAFF.

The chain couples TRBV30 to TRBJ2-7; D possibly matches TRBD1 or TRBD2 (5 bases each). CDR3 size: 14 residues. Germline-derived CDR1 and CDR2 are GTSNPN and SVGIG (reference sequence). Trimming cost V 1 base and J 5 bases, with 15 bases left between them. Here the CDR3 reads CAWSEGRARDEQYF. The CDR3 nucleotides read TGTGCCTGGAGTGAGGGGCGGGCTCGGGACGAGCAGTACTTC.

The chain combines TRBV5-4 with TRBJ2-2; 14 nucleotides line up with TRBD2. Germline V CDR1 and CDR2: SGHNT, YYREEE (reference sequence). The CDR3 extends over 17 amino acids. V lost 4 bases to trimming and J lost 5 bases; unmatched junction nucleotides: 7. The CDR3 nucleotides read TGTGCCAGCAGCCCGGGACTAGCGGGAGTAGTTACCGGGGAGCTGTTTTTT. Amino acid sequence: CASSPGLAGVVTGELFF.

This clone was detected only once. The chain employs TRBV28 and TRBJ1-2; D possibly corresponds to TRBD1 (5 bases). CDR3 length: 12 amino acids. Germline CDR1 MDHEN, CDR2 SYDVKM. CDR3 sequence: CVRRDFPYGYTF. Written as DNA, the CDR3 is TGTGTCCGCCGGGACTTTCCCTATGGCTACACCTTC.

The count of this clone is one. This chain joins TRBV28 and TRBJ2-3, with 12 nucleotides matching TRBD2. Germline CDR1 reads MDHEN; CDR2 reads SYDVKM. J lost 3 bases, V lost 6 bases, and 7 bases had no gene match. This CDR3 has 16 residues. CDR3 DNA sequence: TGTGCCAGCAGCTCTTACCTAGCGGGAGGGACAGATACGCAGTATTTT. This encodes CASSSYLAGGTDTQYF.

The table lists this clone with a count of one. The rearrangement joins TRBV28 to TRBJ1-5; D is unresolved. Trimming stripped 3 bases from V and 1 base from J, with 10 bases between. This CDR3 contains 15 residues. Germline V gene data show CDR1 as MDHEN and CDR2 as SYDVKM. The CDR3 here is CASSLVPVSNQPQHF. The CDR3 bases are TGTGCCAGCAGTTTGGTCCCAGTGAGCAATCAGCCCCAGCATTTT.

This clone was seen a single time. Different DNA sequences within this sample yield the same CDR3. The chain joins TRBV7-2 to TRBJ2-2; TRBD2 is a possible D gene (5 bases). Germline V lookup: CDR1 SGHTA, CDR2 FQGNSA. V lost 4 bases, J lost 5 bases, and 8 bases lay in between. This CDR3 region has 13 residues. The CDR3 sequence is CASSSRGTGELFF. Here the CDR3 DNA reads TGTGCCAGCAGCTCCCGGGGAACCGGGGAGCTGTTTTTT. Together with reference TRBV7-2 and TRBJ2-2, the CDR3 gives the full variable domain: GAGVSQSPSNKVTEKGKDVELRCDPISGHTALYWYRQSLGQGLEFLIYFQGNSAPDKSGLPSDRFSAERTGGSVSTLTIQRTQQEDSAVYLCASSSRGTGELFFGEGSRLTVL.